The present entry profiles one TCR beta chain with its context. As yet, its antigen is unknown. The CDR3 is made up of 14 amino acids. Germline assignment: CDR1 MNHNY and CDR2 SVGAGI (reference sequence). V lost 5 bases and J 0 bases, leaving 9 bases between the germline ends. The data were obtained in a study of OX40 agonist ivuxolimab in advanced cancers. Libraries were prepared by immunoSEQ multiplex PCR; TCRdb keeps only in-frame clonotypes and omits some of them. Of approximately 77,000 clones in the sample, roughly 80% were seen once. Study findings and constraints: CD8+ T cells showed, on average, more clonal expansion than CD4+ cells.

The source of this sequence is an adult with an advanced solid tumor such as melanoma, head and neck, liver or kidney cancer. The chain uses TRBV6-6 and TRBJ2-3; tentatively, D is TRBD2 (6 bases). Sequencing was performed on CD4+ or CD8+ T cells sorted from blood, taken in a trial of the OX40 agonist ivuxolimab. CDR3 amino acids: CASSTGTSTDTQYF. The CDR3 nucleotides are TGTGCCAGCAGTACCGGGACTAGCACAGATACGCAGTATTTT.